This T cell receptor (beta chain) was documented in a study of cytomegalovirus exposure and HLA in healthy donors. Study outcomes and limitations: Presence/absence comparisons presumed near-even sequencing depth among donors. The availability of immune exposure information extended only to CMV serostatus.

Primers included in the PCR were 60 Vbeta and 13 Jbeta primers. Generated by immunoSEQ multiplex PCR, the TCRdb table keeps only in-frame clones and is missing some. The sample yields around 55,000 clones, 78% seen once. As regards this clone: The antigen is unknown.

Germline CDR1 MNHNY, CDR2 SVGAGI (reference sequence). The CDR3 is made up of 14 amino acids. The V gene lost 8 bases and the J gene lost 3 bases, with 16 bases spanning the gap. The receptor was isolated from a female donor in good health and CMV-seronegative. The source material was PBMCs. The chain has TRBV6-6 and TRBJ2-5, with D unresolved. The CDR3 loop reads CASGRTGLKETQYF. The CDR3 DNA follows: TGTGCCAGCGGTAGAACTGGGCTCAAAGAGACCCAGTACTTC.